The 32 T cell receptor beta chains below all came from one sample that was sequenced in a study of identical twins. TCRdb called the 5' RACE reads again in MiXCR, with one record for every CDR3 protein. The profile shows nearly 900,000 distinct CDR3 sequences, 12% of them singletons. These data were also filed under a second study, of yellow fever vaccine responses in identical twins.

Sequenced input: PBMCs. These receptors were taken from a young woman in good health.

The gene calls are TRBV10-3 and TRBJ2-1; weak D call: TRBD2 (7 bases). V shed 0 bases and J shed 6 bases, with 18 bases lying between them. This CDR3 is built from 17 residues. The V gene's germline CDR1 is ENHRY and CDR2 SYGVKD. CDR3 coding DNA: TGTGCCATCAGTGAGTCCGGTGGGGGCGCGGGGGCCAATGAGCAGTTCTTC. This encodes CAISESGGGAGANEQFF.

This clonotype has just a few counts. The rearrangement links TRBV12-3 or TRBV12-4 to TRBJ2-1; a possible D gene is TRBD1 (5 bases). This CDR3 is built from 15 residues. Trimming cost V 2 bases and J 4 bases, with 12 bases left between them. The CDR3 nucleotides are TGTGCCAGCAGTTTAATACAGGCGGCGTACAATGAGCAGTTCTTC. Residues: CASSLIQAAYNEQFF.

This CDR3 reads CASTKSLGELFF. The CDR3 DNA reads TGTGCCAGCACAAAATCCCTCGGGGAGCTGTTTTTT. J is TRBJ2-2 and V is TRBV12-3 or TRBV12-4; D not resolved. V lost 7 bases and J lost 7, with 10 bases in between. This CDR3 contains 12 residues.

The chain carries TRBV11-2 and TRBJ2-1, with D tentatively TRBD2 (5 bases). In germline, CDR1 is SGHAT, CDR2 FQNNGV. This CDR3 has 16 residues. The V end lost 1 base, the J end lost 0 bases, and 10 bases lay between the germline ends. CDR3 loop: CASSLGTSPSYNEQFF. In DNA, the CDR3 is TGTGCCAGCAGCTTAGGGACTTCCCCCTCCTACAATGAGCAGTTCTTC.

The rearrangement links TRBV12-3 or TRBV12-4 to TRBJ1-1; a weak D match, TRBD1 (5 bases). The CDR3 runs 13 residues. The V end was cut by 6 bases, the J end by 3 bases, with 11 bases between. In nucleotides, the CDR3 is TGTGCCAGCAGCCTAGACAGCTACACTGAAGCTTTCTTT. Protein product: CASSLDSYTEAFF.

This clonotype was observed a few times. This chain's CDR3 is CASGEGQANTGELFF. The CDR3 DNA follows: TGTGCTAGTGGTGAAGGACAAGCGAACACCGGGGAGCTGTTTTTT. The rearrangement links TRBV12-5 to TRBJ2-2, with D perhaps matching TRBD1 (5 bases). Per germline, CDR1 LGHNT and CDR2 FRNRAP. Trimming removed 5 bases at V and 0 bases at J, with 10 bases between. This CDR3 spans 15 amino acids.

This clonotype was recorded a few times. The J gene is TRBJ2-6, the V gene TRBV5-1; TRBD1 aligns across 10 bases. Germline trimming cut 0 bases from V and 0 bases from J; bases unmatched to any gene: 9. Germline values: CDR1 SGHRS, CDR2 YFSETQ. The CDR3 runs 20 residues. Here the CDR3 DNA reads TGCGCCAGCAGCTTGGCGACCGGACAGGGGGACGGCTCTGGGGCCAACGTCCTGACTTTC. Amino acids: CASSLATGQGDGSGANVLTF.

This clonotype has a handful of counts. V gene TRBV12-3 or TRBV12-4 combines with J gene TRBJ2-7; D possibly corresponds to TRBD2 (6 bases). V lost 2 bases, J lost 7 bases, and 12 bases lay in between. The CDR3 sequence is 13 residues long. CDR3 DNA sequence: TGTGCCAGCAGTTTACTTGAGGGGAGGGAGCAGTACTTC. It is translated as CASSLLEGREQYF.

This clonotype has a count of ten or more. For the CDR3, the DNA is TGTGCCAGCAGTTCCCGGGACAGGTTTTTACGTGGCTACACCTTC. It is translated as CASSSRDRFLRGYTF. The gene calls are TRBV28 and TRBJ1-2; 8 bases are a match to TRBD1. The trim removed 4 bases at V and 7 bases at J, leaving 11 bases unmatched. The CDR3 is 15 residues long. The germline CDR1 and CDR2 sequences are MDHEN and SYDVKM.

The V and J genes are TRBV28 and TRBJ2-7; D may be TRBD1 or TRBD2 (5 bases each). This CDR3 spans 16 amino acids. The germline V gene encodes CDR1 MDHEN and CDR2 SYDVKM. V was pared by 5 bases and J by 2 bases, with 19 bases between. CDR3 DNA: TGTGCCAGCAGTACCGAGTCCCGAGGGGCTACCTACGAGCAGTACTTC. It codes for CASSTESRGATYEQYF.

This clonotype has more than one count but fewer than ten. The rearrangement joins TRBV12-3 or TRBV12-4 to TRBJ2-1; 9 bases align to TRBD2. This CDR3 is built from 20 residues. The ends lost 6 bases at V and 0 bases at J; junction bases unmatched: 18. The CDR3 region is CASRSNIAGALWGSYNEQFF. As DNA, the CDR3 is TGTGCCAGCAGGTCTAACATAGCGGGAGCCCTCTGGGGCTCCTACAATGAGCAGTTCTTC.

In its sample, this clonotype was seen a few times. The rearrangement joins TRBV2 to TRBJ2-2; 11 bases align to TRBD1. There are 14 residues in the CDR3. After removal of 3 bases from V and 10 bases from J, the junction contained 4 bases not matched to a gene. The germline gives CDR1 SNHLY, CDR2 FYNNEI. CDR3 residues: CASSDGQGAEELFF. The DNA of the CDR3 is TGTGCCAGCAGTGATGGACAGGGGGCGGAGGAGCTGTTTTTT.

This rearrangement joins TRBV5-1 to TRBJ2-7; TRBD2 matches at 7 bases. The V segment lost 4 bases and the J segment 1 base; nucleotides outside the gene matches: 14. Germline-derived CDR1 and CDR2 are SGHRS and YFSETQ. This CDR3 spans 17 amino acids. The CDR3 is CASSPDAGTTFSYEQYV. The CDR3 coding sequence is TGCGCCAGCAGCCCCGACGCCGGGACTACCTTTTCCTACGAGCAGTACGTC.

The chain uses TRBV29-1 and TRBJ2-7; 7 bases map to TRBD2. V lost 4 bases to trimming and J lost 2 bases; unmatched junction nucleotides: 5. The CDR3 runs 13 residues. Germline loops: CDR1 SQVTM, CDR2 ANQGSEA. CDR3 region: CSVVQLAPYEQYF. In DNA, the CDR3 is TGCAGCGTTGTACAACTAGCGCCCTACGAGCAGTACTTC.

The genes are TRBV11-2 and TRBJ2-5, with 8 bases matching TRBD2. V trimming: 1 base; J trimming: 10 bases; junction bases outside the gene matches: 26. The CDR3 totals 20 residues. Germline CDR1 is SGHAT and CDR2 is FQNNGV. CDR3 bases: TGTGCCAGCAGCTTAGTAGGCTTCGGGGGGGCGAAGAGACCCAGTAAAGGCCAGTACTTC. This translates into CASSLVGFGGAKRPSKGQYF.

This clonotype has just a few counts. The chain employs TRBV7-6 and TRBJ1-3, with TRBD1 as a possible D gene (5 bases). Trimming shortened V by 4 bases and J by 2 bases, and 15 bases separated the two germline ends. Germline assignment: CDR1 SGHVS and CDR2 FNYEAQ. The CDR3 has 16 amino acids. As DNA, the CDR3 is TGTGCCAGCAGCTCCCCGCGAGGGGACCCTGGAAACACCATATATTTT. Translation gives CASSSPRGDPGNTIYF.

This chain links TRBV20-1 with TRBJ2-6; a weak D match, TRBD2 (6 bases). V was pared by 4 bases and J by 3 bases, with 7 bases between. CDR1 DFQATT and CDR2 SNEGSKA come from the germline V gene (reference sequence). This CDR3 region has 13 residues. The CDR3 loop is CSATAGGANVLTF. The CDR3 nucleotides read TGCAGTGCTACAGCGGGTGGGGCCAACGTCCTGACTTTC.

This clonotype was seen more than once but under ten times. The chain joins TRBV6-5 to TRBJ2-2, with TRBD2 identical over 7 bases. J gave up 0 bases and V 4 bases, and 11 bases lay outside the gene matches. The CDR3 runs to 18 residues. From germline, CDR1 is MNHEY and CDR2 SVGAGI. For the CDR3, the DNA is TGTGCCAGCAGTTTCGAACCCCTTAGCGGGTCGAACACCGGGGAGCTGTTTTTT. Amino acids: CASSFEPLSGSNTGELFF.

This clonotype was detected only a few times. This chain joins TRBV3-1 and TRBJ2-1; the D is unclear. The CDR3 is 15 amino acids. Germline CDR1 and CDR2: LGHDT and YNNKEL (reference sequence). Between the trimmed V and J ends, which lost 2 bases and 3 bases, there was a span of 11 bases. CDR3 residues: CASSQWLDGYNEQFF. The CDR3 region has the DNA TGTGCCAGCAGCCAATGGCTAGATGGCTACAATGAGCAGTTCTTC.

This clonotype was picked up many times. The chain has TRBV10-3 and TRBJ1-5, with D tentatively TRBD1 (6 bases). The CDR3 spans 14 residues. The germline V and J ends were trimmed by 8 bases and 2 bases, with 13 bases remaining between them. Germline assignment: CDR1 ENHRY and CDR2 SYGVKD. CDR3 loop: CAIGSGAGNQPQHF. CDR3 DNA: TGTGCCATCGGTTCAGGGGCCGGCAATCAGCCCCAGCATTTT.

This chain connects TRBV5-1 to TRBJ2-3; the match to TRBD2 covers 7 bases. Germline assignment: CDR1 SGHRS and CDR2 YFSETQ. V lost 3 bases to trimming and J lost 5 bases; unmatched junction nucleotides: 18. The CDR3 is 18 amino acids. DNA for the CDR3: TGCGCCAGCAGCTCACCCCGAAGCGGGATTCCGAGGGGAGATACGCAGTATTTT. This codes for CASSSPRSGIPRGDTQYF.

In this sample, this clonotype turned up a few times. The rearrangement joins TRBV20-1 to TRBJ2-7; TRBD1 agrees at 10 bases. Per the germline V gene, CDR1 is DFQATT and CDR2 is SNEGSKA (reference sequence). CDR3 length: 14 amino acids. J lost 6 bases, V lost 6 bases, and 11 bases had no gene match. The CDR3 bases are TGCAGTGCAAAAAGGGACAGGGGAGGTTTCGAGCAGTACTTC. This gives the protein CSAKRDRGGFEQYF.

This clonotype was detected only a few times. V gene TRBV7-7 combines with J gene TRBJ2-7; 8 bases line up with TRBD2. Germline trimming cut 4 bases from V and 6 bases from J; bases unmatched to any gene: 11. Germline loops: CDR1 SSHAT, CDR2 FNYEAQ (reference sequence). The CDR3 loop spans 15 amino acids. The CDR3 loop is CASSSGEAGVFEQYF. As DNA, the CDR3 is TGTGCCAGCAGCTCAGGGGAAGCGGGAGTTTTCGAGCAGTACTTC.

This clonotype was seen more than once but under ten times. A read error may be the cause here, since a much bigger clone is one base away. CDR3 residues: CAISDGNTEAFF. CDR3 DNA sequence: TGTGCCATCAGTGACGGGAACACTGAAGCTTTCTTT. The V call is TRBV10-3, the J call TRBJ1-1, with D uncertain. V gave up 3 bases and J gave up 1 base, with 3 bases separating them. The germline V gene has CDR1 ENHRY and CDR2 SYGVKD. The CDR3 has 12 residues.

This clonotype was observed a handful of times. This chain joins TRBV29-1 and TRBJ2-2, with D tentatively TRBD2 (6 bases). Deletions cut 3 bases from V and 6 bases from J, with 8 bases between. Germline V lookup: CDR1 SQVTM, CDR2 ANQGSEA. The CDR3 length is 12 residues. DNA for the CDR3: TGCAGCGTTGACGGGGGTCCCGGGGAGCTGTTTTTT. This codes for CSVDGGPGELFF.

This clonotype has ten or more counts. V gene TRBV7-2 combines with J gene TRBJ2-7; weak D call: TRBD1 (7 bases). Trimming took off 3 bases at V and 5 bases at J, with 26 bases between the two ends. The germline CDR1 and CDR2 sequences are SGHTA and FQGNSA. The CDR3 has 18 amino acids. This CDR3 reads CASSFAGQTRMARDEQYV. The CDR3 region has the DNA TGTGCCAGCAGCTTCGCGGGACAGACCCGAATGGCGAGGGACGAGCAGTACGTC.

For the CDR3, the DNA is TGTGCCAGCAGTTTTGGACAGGGGGTACTACCCCTCCACTTT. It is translated as CASSFGQGVLPLHF. The chain recombines TRBV6-5 with TRBJ1-6, with 10 bases identical to TRBD1. This CDR3 is built from 14 residues. CDR1 and CDR2 from the germline V gene are MNHEY and SVGAGI. With 4 bases clipped from V and 12 bases from J, the junction kept 6 bases outside the gene matches.

The chain links TRBV4-1 to TRBJ1-6; D gene ambiguous. Germline loops: CDR1 MGHRA, CDR2 YSYEKL. Trimming removed 2 bases from V and 5 bases from J, with 13 bases in between. The length of the CDR3 is 16 residues. The CDR3 loop is CASSQKDKGDNSPLHF. The CDR3 DNA reads TGCGCCAGCAGCCAAAAAGATAAGGGTGATAATTCACCCCTCCACTTT.

The sample holds a few counts of this clonotype. The chain recombines TRBV28 with TRBJ2-1; no definite D call. With 5 bases removed from V and 6 bases from J, the gap between germline ends came to 14 bases. Germline CDR1 is MDHEN and CDR2 is SYDVKM. This CDR3 comprises 14 residues. The CDR3 region is CASSPIRLLNEQFF. CDR3 nucleotide sequence: TGTGCCAGCAGTCCCATACGGCTTCTCAATGAGCAGTTCTTC. The complete variable domain, with remaining parts taken from reference TRBV28 and TRBJ2-1, reads DVKVTQSSRYLVKRTGEKVFLECVQDMDHENMFWYRQDPGLGLRLIYFSYDVKMKEKGDIPEGYSVSREKKERFSLILESASTNQTSMYLCASSPIRLLNEQFFGPGTRLTVL.

This clonotype has a count of ten or more. This chain links TRBV5-1 with TRBJ2-7; 9 bases match TRBD1. Per germline, CDR1 SGHRS and CDR2 YFSETQ. The V and J ends lost 0 bases and 3 bases, in that order; junction bases with no gene match: 4. The CDR3 loop spans 15 amino acids. CDR3 in DNA: TGCGCCAGCAGCTTGGACGCGGGACAGGGCTACGAGCAGTACGTC. Its translation: CASSLDAGQGYEQYV.

This chain uses TRBV28 with TRBJ2-2; 7 bases line up with TRBD1. Germline V lookup: CDR1 MDHEN, CDR2 SYDVKM. Losses at the gene ends were 7 bases for V and 4 bases for J; bases not matched to a gene: 3. This CDR3 is 13 amino acids long. The DNA for the CDR3 is TGTGCCAGCACACAGGGGATCACCGGGGAGCTGTTTTTT. As protein: CASTQGITGELFF.

The V call is TRBV28, the J call TRBJ1-1; TRBD1 matches 9 bases. Germline trimming cut 5 bases from V and 5 bases from J; bases unmatched to any gene: 9. This CDR3 spans 15 amino acids. From germline, CDR1 is MDHEN and CDR2 SYDVKM. CDR3 sequence: CASSQRGTGKTEAFF. For the CDR3, the DNA is TGTGCCAGCAGTCAGCGTGGGACAGGGAAAACTGAAGCTTTCTTT.